Below, one T cell receptor (beta chain) is given with its context. Its antigen is currently unknown. The record originates from a study of vaccination effects on CD4 cells after COVID-19. Before any sequencing was done, the ViraFEST assay used viral peptide pools to expand antigen-specific CD4+ T cells. CD4+ T cells were isolated after about nine days of culture. Each vaccine recipient was nucleocapsid antibody negative and had no prior SARS-CoV-2 infection. The V and J ends lost 4 bases and 8 bases, in that order; junction bases with no gene match: 7. Germline V gives CDR1 LNHNV, CDR2 YYDKDF (reference sequence). This CDR3 contains 15 residues. Method: immunoSEQ multiplex PCR; TCRdb's copy keeps in-frame clones and lacks some. Of approximately 30,000 clones in the sample, approximately 76% were seen once.

The sequences come from CD4+ T cells from PBMCs cultured with SARS-CoV-2 spike peptides, collected before COVID-19 vaccination. This receptor was identified in a human donor who received a COVID-19 vaccine. This chain connects TRBV15 to TRBJ1-6; 8 bases map to TRBD1. The CDR3 DNA is TGTGCCACCAGCAAGACAGGGGCTTTGGATTCACCCCTCCACTTT. This encodes CATSKTGALDSPLHF.